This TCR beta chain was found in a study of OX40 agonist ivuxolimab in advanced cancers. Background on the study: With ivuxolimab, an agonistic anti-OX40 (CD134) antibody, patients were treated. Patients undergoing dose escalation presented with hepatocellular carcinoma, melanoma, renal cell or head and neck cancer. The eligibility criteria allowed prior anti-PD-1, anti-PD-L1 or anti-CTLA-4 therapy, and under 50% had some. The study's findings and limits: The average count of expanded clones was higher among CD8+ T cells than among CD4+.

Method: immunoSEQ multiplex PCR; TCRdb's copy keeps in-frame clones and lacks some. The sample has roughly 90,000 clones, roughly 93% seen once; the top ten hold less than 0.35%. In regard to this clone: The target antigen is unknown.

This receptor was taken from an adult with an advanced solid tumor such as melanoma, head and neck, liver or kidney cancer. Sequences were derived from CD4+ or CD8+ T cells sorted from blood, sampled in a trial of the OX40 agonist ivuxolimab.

In DNA, the CDR3 is TGTGCCAGCAGCGACCCAATCCTGGCGGGACGCTCCTACGAGCAGTACTTC. Translation gives CASSDPILAGRSYEQYF. The V and J genes are TRBV11-2 and TRBJ2-7; TRBD2 might be the D (6 bases). CDR1 and CDR2 (germline): SGHAT, FQNNGV. V lost 5 bases to trimming and J lost 0 bases, with 20 bases between them. The CDR3 is made up of 17 amino acids.